The next 32 T cell receptor beta chains were all read from a single sample in a study of shared clonotypes between healthy human individuals. Measured with immunoSEQ multiplex PCR; TCRdb has only the in-frame clones, and not every one. The data contain 950,000 to 1,300,000 clones, approximately 72% of them seen just once; the ten biggest clones take up approximately 1.5%. Sample: memory CD4+ T cells sorted from blood. Subset described: CD45RA-negative fraction. The receptors were sampled from a young man in good health.

The chain combines TRBV5-1 with TRBJ1-1; TRBD1 matches 8 bases. CDR1 and CDR2 (germline): SGHRS, YFSETQ. With V trimmed by 0 bases and J by 5 bases, 9 bases remained unmatched. This CDR3 contains 16 residues. Here the CDR3 reads CASSLGLTGAGTEAFF. DNA of the CDR3: TGCGCCAGCAGCTTGGGACTGACAGGGGCAGGGACTGAAGCTTTCTTT.

CDR3 residues: CASSFFSLTNTEAFF. The CDR3 bases are TGTGCCAGCAGTTTCTTTAGTTTGACGAACACTGAAGCTTTCTTT. J is TRBJ1-1 and V is TRBV28; D remains unclear. The V end was cut by 3 bases, the J end by 1 base, with 12 bases between. CDR3 length: 15 residues. The V gene's germline CDR1 is MDHEN and CDR2 SYDVKM.

Remarks on this clone: This may come from a read error, since a much larger clone is one base off. Other nucleotide sequences in the sample specify the same CDR3. The chain uses TRBV6-6 and TRBJ1-2; no firm D call. Trimming cost V 6 bases and J 2 bases, with 10 bases left between them. CDR1 MNHNY and CDR2 SVGAGI come from the germline V gene (reference sequence). The CDR3 is 13 amino acids. The CDR3 loop reads CASSPDGNYGYTF. The CDR3 DNA is TGTGCCAGCAGCCCAGACGGGAACTATGGCTACACCTTC.

V and J are TRBV2 and TRBJ2-1, with D uncertain. CDR1 is SNHLY and CDR2 is FYNNEI in the germline V gene. This CDR3 has 11 amino acids. V was trimmed by 7 bases and J by 5 bases, leaving 6 bases between them. The CDR3 DNA follows: TGTGCCAGCATAAGAGACAATGAGCAGTTCTTC. Its protein is CASIRDNEQFF.

The chain links TRBV7-9 to TRBJ2-1, with 12 bases matching TRBD2. Per the germline V gene, CDR1 is SEHNR and CDR2 is FQNEAQ (reference sequence). J gave up 9 bases and V 7 bases, and 10 bases lay outside the gene matches. The CDR3 has 15 amino acids. In DNA form, the CDR3 reads TGTGCCAGCACTAGCGGGAGGGCGATCGGGGGTGAGCAGTTCTTC. Encoded protein: CASTSGRAIGGEQFF.

The chain recombines TRBV28 with TRBJ2-3, with a possible D match to TRBD2 (6 bases). CDR1 is MDHEN, CDR2 SYDVKM, per germline. The CDR3 has 15 amino acids. Trimming pared 5 bases from V and 5 bases from J, leaving 17 bases between. The CDR3 here is CASSPPYQGGDTQYF. DNA for the CDR3: TGTGCCAGCAGTCCCCCTTACCAGGGAGGAGATACGCAGTATTTT.

The chain has TRBV9 and TRBJ2-3, with D possibly being TRBD2 (5 bases). The CDR3 consists of 12 residues. Germline assignment: CDR1 SGDLS and CDR2 YYNGEE. V was trimmed by 4 bases and J by 6 bases, leaving 9 bases between them. The CDR3 DNA reads as TGTGCCAGCAGCCCCTTAGCGGATACGCAGTATTTT. Translated, it gives CASSPLADTQYF.

The CDR3: CASMIRQGAYYGYTF. Written as DNA, the CDR3 is TGTGCCAGTATGATCCGACAGGGGGCTTACTATGGCTACACCTTC. This sequence joins TRBV6-5 and TRBJ1-2, with 10 bases that match TRBD1. The CDR3 has 15 amino acids. CDR1 and CDR2 from the germline V gene are MNHEY and SVGAGI. The V gene end was trimmed by 9 bases and the J gene end by 3 bases; junction bases not matched to a gene: 10.

This clone was seen a handful of times. This chain links TRBV21-1 with TRBJ1-1; the table's TRBD1 call for D was not verified on the DNA. TRBV21-1 is recorded as a pseudogene. The CDR3 loop spans 15 amino acids. The CDR3 region has the DNA TGTGCCAGCAGCTCATCGGACAGGACTAACACTGAAGCTTTCTTT. Translation: CASSSSDRTNTEAFF.

V gene TRBV10-3 combines with J gene TRBJ2-5, with 12 positions matching TRBD2. The CDR3 is 15 amino acids. V shed 10 bases and J 5 bases; nucleotides not matched to a gene: 11. Germline loops: CDR1 ENHRY, CDR2 SYGVKD. The CDR3 DNA is TGTGCCACCCGGCCTAGCGGGGGGGCAACGGAGACCCAGTACTTC. Translated, it gives CATRPSGGATETQYF.

This chain joins TRBV7-2 and TRBJ2-2; 9 nucleotides line up with TRBD2. The CDR3 runs 16 residues. Germline V gives CDR1 SGHTA, CDR2 FQGNSA. V trimming: 5 bases; J trimming: 1 base; junction bases outside the gene matches: 5. CDR3 coding DNA: TGTGCCAGCAGCCCCGGGACTAGCTGGAACACCGGGGAGCTGTTTTTT. This encodes CASSPGTSWNTGELFF.

The gene calls are TRBV11-3 and TRBJ2-3; D might be TRBD1 (5 bases). Germline CDR1 is SGHNT and CDR2 is YENEEA. The CDR3 extends over 14 amino acids. The V end lost 5 bases, the J end lost 2 bases, and 11 bases lay between the germline ends. DNA of the CDR3: TGTGCCAGCAGCCGTCAAGGGGCCACAGATACGCAGTATTTT. Translation: CASSRQGATDTQYF.

Comment on this clone: This CDR3 is also generated by other DNA sequences in the sample. The chain uses TRBV6-5 and TRBJ2-7; 8 bases are shared with TRBD1. The germline gives CDR1 MNHEY, CDR2 SVGAGI. Losses at the gene ends were 0 bases for V and 3 bases for J; bases not matched to a gene: 4. CDR3 length: 15 amino acids. The CDR3 DNA is TGTGCCAGCAGTTACTCAGGGACAGGAGTCTACGAGCAGTACTTC. It is translated as CASSYSGTGVYEQYF.

The J gene is TRBJ2-3, the V gene TRBV30, with 12 bases that match TRBD2. Per the germline V gene, CDR1 is GTSNPN and CDR2 is SVGIG (reference sequence). The CDR3 extends over 16 amino acids. V trimming: 1 base; J trimming: 0 bases; junction bases outside the gene matches: 2. The CDR3 sequence is CAWSGGTSGSTDTQYF. The CDR3 coding sequence is TGTGCCTGGAGTGGGGGGACTAGCGGGAGCACAGATACGCAGTATTTT.

This clone appeared many times. This rearrangement joins TRBV9 to TRBJ1-3; D is unclear. This CDR3 has 14 residues. Trimming removed 0 bases at V and 2 bases at J, with 6 bases between. Germline assignment: CDR1 SGDLS and CDR2 YYNGEE. CDR3 protein: CASSVASAGNTIYF. CDR3 nucleotides: TGTGCCAGCAGCGTAGCTAGTGCTGGAAACACCATATATTTT.

The genes are TRBV19 and TRBJ2-7; D remains ambiguous. V lost 4 bases, J lost 5 bases, and 18 bases lay in between. Per germline, CDR1 LNHDA and CDR2 SQIVND (reference sequence). CDR3 length equals 15 residues. The CDR3 nucleotides are TGTGCCAGTAGTACGCAGACGGGTATTGGGCACGAGCAGTACTTC. Translation gives CASSTQTGIGHEQYF.

V gene TRBV29-1 combines with J gene TRBJ1-2, with TRBD1 as a possible D gene (6 bases). The germline V gene has CDR1 SQVTM and CDR2 ANQGSEA. Trimming stripped 3 bases from V and 4 bases from J, with 15 bases between. The CDR3 extends over 14 amino acids. This chain's CDR3 is CSVDGQLSFYGYTF. The DNA for the CDR3 is TGCAGCGTTGACGGACAGCTCTCCTTCTATGGCTACACCTTC.

V and J are TRBV30 and TRBJ1-2; possibly TRBD1 for D (6 bases). The length of the CDR3 is 16 residues. V lost 1 base, J lost 5 bases, and 20 bases lay in between. The germline CDR1 and CDR2 sequences are GTSNPN and SVGIG (reference sequence). The CDR3 DNA reads TGTGCCTGGAGTGATACTTGGGTCAGGGGCGAGTATGGCTACACCTTC. Translating gives CAWSDTWVRGEYGYTF.

The chain recombines TRBV5-1 with TRBJ1-6; tentative D call: TRBD1 (5 bases). The CDR3 is made up of 17 amino acids. V shed 0 bases and J shed 0 bases, with 10 bases lying between them. Germline CDR1 is SGHRS and CDR2 is YFSETQ. The CDR3 region is CASSLEGVSSYNSPLHF. In DNA, the CDR3 is TGCGCCAGCAGCTTGGAAGGGGTTAGCTCCTATAATTCACCCCTCCACTTT. Using reference TRBV5-1 and TRBJ1-6 for the parts outside the CDR3, the full variable domain is KAGVTQTPRYLIKTRGQQVTLSCSPISGHRSVSWYQQTPGQGLQFLFEYFSETQRNKGNFPGRFSGRQFSNSRSEMNVSTLELGDSALYLCASSLEGVSSYNSPLHFGNGTRLTVT.

The J gene is TRBJ1-1, the V gene TRBV27, with TRBD1 as a possible D gene (5 bases). The CDR3 is 14 amino acids. Trimming pared 7 bases from V and 6 bases from J, leaving 18 bases between. Germline V gene sequence: CDR1 MNHEY, CDR2 SMNVEV (reference sequence). CDR3 DNA sequence: TGTGCCAGCATTCCCCGGGGAGGGGAGGCTGAAGCTTTCTTT. It encodes CASIPRGGEAEAFF.

DNA of the CDR3: TGTGCCAGCAACAGGGCTGACTCTGGAAACACCATATATTTT. Translation: CASNRADSGNTIYF. The chain combines TRBV5-4 with TRBJ1-3, with D maybe TRBD1 (6 bases). Trimming took 6 bases from V and 0 from J, leaving 10 bases between them. The CDR3 length is 14 residues. Germline V lookup: CDR1 SGHNT, CDR2 YYREEE (reference sequence).

This clone was detected only once. The chain employs TRBV15 and TRBJ2-7; 9 positions match TRBD2. V was clipped by 3 bases and J by 2 bases; unmatched bases: 5. This CDR3 is built from 15 residues. Per the germline V gene, CDR1 is LNHNV and CDR2 is YYDKDF (reference sequence). CDR3: CATSRDSGGPYEQYF. The CDR3 DNA is TGTGCCACCAGCAGGGATAGCGGGGGACCCTACGAGCAGTACTTC.

This chain links TRBV28 with TRBJ2-2; a possible D gene is TRBD2 (5 bases). Trimming pared 6 bases from V and 3 bases from J, leaving 14 bases between. The CDR3 has 15 amino acids. Germline CDR1 and CDR2: MDHEN and SYDVKM. CDR3 in amino acids: CASSLSSTDTGELFF. In DNA, the CDR3 is TGTGCCAGCAGCCTTTCTAGCACGGACACCGGGGAGCTGTTTTTT.

The chain uses TRBV15 and TRBJ2-3; TRBD1 might be the D (6 bases). The CDR3 covers 15 residues. Germline V gives CDR1 LNHNV, CDR2 YYDKDF (reference sequence). V dropped 1 base and J dropped 5 bases, with 13 bases sitting between them. The DNA for the CDR3 is TGTGCCACCAGCAGAGGGTCGACAGGTCAAGATACGCAGTATTTT. This codes for CATSRGSTGQDTQYF. Based on the CDR3 plus reference TRBV15 and TRBJ2-3, the full variable domain is DAMVIQNPRYQVTQFGKPVTLSCSQTLNHNVMYWYQQKSSQAPKLLFHYYDKDFNNEADTPDNFQSRRPNTSFCFLDIRSPGLGDTAMYLCATSRGSTGQDTQYFGPGTRLTVL.

V is TRBV5-1 and J is TRBJ2-7; D uncertain. V shed 2 bases and J shed 1 base, with 13 bases lying between them. This CDR3 has 15 amino acids. The germline V gene encodes CDR1 SGHRS and CDR2 YFSETQ. This CDR3 is CASSLATRESYEQYF. The CDR3 nucleotides read TGCGCCAGCAGCTTAGCCACGAGAGAATCCTACGAGCAGTACTTC.

This chain connects TRBV5-5 to TRBJ1-4; 9 bases are a match to TRBD1. Trimming at V came to 2 bases and at J to 8 bases, leaving 7 bases not matched to a gene. The germline gives CDR1 SGHKS, CDR2 YYEKEE (reference sequence). This CDR3 comprises 15 residues. Here the CDR3 DNA reads TGTGCCAGCAGCTTAGAAGGGACAGGGTACGAAAAACTGTTTTTT. Amino acid sequence: CASSLEGTGYEKLFF.

The chain employs TRBV6-6 and TRBJ1-1, with 8 bases fitting TRBD1. Trimming took 7 bases from V and 4 from J; bases not matched to a gene: 8. The CDR3 totals 14 residues. CDR1 is MNHNY, CDR2 SVGAGI, per germline (reference sequence). The CDR3 sequence: CASKSSDRVTEAFF. In DNA, the CDR3 is TGTGCCAGCAAGTCCTCGGACAGGGTCACTGAAGCTTTCTTT.

With regard to this clone: This may come from a read error, since a much larger clone is one base off. Other DNA sequences of this sample code for an identical CDR3. This chain uses TRBV6-5 with TRBJ2-3; D may be TRBD1 (5 bases). The CDR3 is made up of 13 amino acids. The V end lost 6 bases, the J end lost 3 bases, and 10 bases lay between the germline ends. Germline V gene sequence: CDR1 MNHEY, CDR2 SVGAGI. The CDR3 DNA reads as TGTGCCAGCAGACTCCAGGGTACAGATACGCAGTATTTT. It translates to CASRLQGTDTQYF.

This clone came up once. V and J are TRBV18 and TRBJ1-5; 10 bases align to TRBD1. In germline, CDR1 is KGHSH, CDR2 LQKENI. This CDR3 is 16 amino acids long. Germline trimming cut 2 bases from V and 0 bases from J; bases unmatched to any gene: 1. CDR3 loop: CASSPGQGDSNQPQHF. CDR3 coding DNA: TGTGCCAGCTCACCAGGACAGGGGGATAGCAATCAGCCCCAGCATTTT.

This clone is categorized as medium-sized. The sample contains more than one DNA sequence encoding this CDR3. The CDR3 protein is CASTQGENTEAFF. The CDR3 DNA is TGTGCCAGCACCCAAGGAGAGAACACTGAAGCTTTCTTT. The chain is built from TRBV2 and TRBJ1-1; D is unresolved. The CDR3 spans 13 residues. Looked up from germline, CDR1 is SNHLY and CDR2 is FYNNEI. The V and J ends lost 7 bases and 1 base respectively, with 10 bases between them.

This clone has at least ten counts. This chain links TRBV19 with TRBJ1-4; D is perhaps TRBD1 (6 bases). The CDR3 spans 15 residues. From germline, CDR1 is LNHDA and CDR2 SQIVND (reference sequence). Between the trimmed V and J ends, which lost 5 bases and 4 bases, there was a span of 14 bases. CDR3 coding DNA: TGTGCCAGTAGTGCTACTGACAGGAATAATGAAAAACTGTTTTTT. This encodes CASSATDRNNEKLFF. The full variable domain, its missing parts supplied by reference TRBV19 and TRBJ1-4, is DGGITQSPKYLFRKEGQNVTLSCEQNLNHDAMYWYRQDPGQGLRLIYYSQIVNDFQKGDIAEGYSVSREKKESFPLTVTSAQKNPTAFYLCASSATDRNNEKLFFGSGTQLSVL.

The V call is TRBV15, the J call TRBJ2-7; a possible D gene is TRBD1 (5 bases). This CDR3 region has 15 residues. Per the germline V gene, CDR1 is LNHNV and CDR2 is YYDKDF (reference sequence). The V gene lost 0 bases and the J gene lost 3 bases, with 12 bases spanning the gap. The CDR3 here is CATSRESLGDYEQYF. The CDR3, as DNA: TGTGCCACCAGCAGAGAATCTTTAGGGGACTACGAGCAGTACTTC.